This is a list of T cell receptor beta chains from one sample in a study of OX40 agonist ivuxolimab in advanced cancers. Libraries were prepared by immunoSEQ multiplex PCR; TCRdb keeps only in-frame clonotypes and omits some of them. This table has some 90,000 clones, over 75% appearing once. The sequenced sample was CD4+ or CD8+ T cells sorted from blood, obtained in a trial of the OX40 agonist ivuxolimab. These TCRs come from an adult with an advanced solid tumor such as melanoma, head and neck, liver or kidney cancer. CDR3s include the opening cysteine and the closing phenylalanine or tryptophan. Fields, in order: D gene, clone size, V gene, J gene, CDR3 protein, CDR3 DNA. The D gene is left open where the match is weak. Size is omitted from some rows. Given values are once, few, many or a class for expanded clones.

TRBD1,.,TRBV23-1,TRBJ2-5,CASSQTGTGSQETQYF,TGCGCCAGCAGTCAAACGGGGACAGGGAGCCAAGAGACCCAGTACTTC
.,few,TRBV19,TRBJ1-5,CASSPQGRVGNQPQHF,TGTGCCAGTAGTCCCCAGGGCAGGGTAGGGAATCAGCCCCAGCATTTT
.,.,TRBV28,TRBJ1-3,CASIRGSSGNTIYF,TGTGCCAGCATTCGAGGATCCTCTGGAAACACCATATATTTT
TRBD1,.,TRBV28,TRBJ1-1,CASSDPRGRNTEAFF,TGTGCCAGCAGTGACCCGAGGGGGCGAAACACTGAAGCTTTCTTT
TRBD1,.,TRBV11-3,TRBJ1-1,CASSLGAGGNTEAFF,TGTGCCAGCAGCTTAGGGGCAGGGGGGAACACTGAAGCTTTCTTT
.,few,TRBV19,TRBJ1-2,CASSQVGRLSYGYTF,TGTGCCAGTAGTCAAGTGGGGAGACTTAGCTATGGCTACACCTTC
.,.,TRBV9,TRBJ2-5,CASSTSWLVGETQYF,TGTGCCAGCAGCACAAGCTGGCTAGTGGGAGAGACCCAGTACTTC
.,.,TRBV11-3,TRBJ2-2,CASSLEGPNTGELFF,TGTGCCAGCAGCTTAGAGGGGCCCAACACCGGGGAGCTGTTTTTT
.,.,TRBV5-8,TRBJ2-2,CASSFAAGASGGELFF,TGTGCCAGCAGCTTCGCGGCAGGGGCTTCCGGCGGGGAGCTGTTTTTT
TRBD1,.,TRBV18,TRBJ2-5,CASSQPGQGAGETQYF,TGTGCCAGCTCACAACCAGGACAGGGGGCCGGGGAGACCCAGTACTTC
.,.,TRBV29-1,TRBJ1-1,CSVEGPGNTEAFF,TGCAGCGTTGAAGGCCCGGGGAACACTGAAGCTTTCTTT
.,.,TRBV2,TRBJ2-3,CASRRGSSTDTQYF,TGTGCCAGCAGAAGGGGGTCTAGCACAGATACGCAGTATTTT
.,few,TRBV2,TRBJ1-4,CASSATGYDNEKLFF,TGTGCCAGCAGTGCCACGGGATACGACAATGAAAAACTGTTTTTT
.,.,TRBV19,TRBJ2-3,CASSQGAGTDTQYF,TGTGCCAGCTCCCAAGGGGCCGGCACAGATACGCAGTATTTT
TRBD1,.,TRBV27,TRBJ2-6,CASSHRGVASGANVLTF,TGTGCCAGCAGCCACAGGGGAGTGGCCTCTGGGGCCAACGTCCTGACTTTC
TRBD1,.,TRBV6-5,TRBJ1-5,CASSWQGEQPQHF,TGTGCCAGCAGTTGGCAGGGGGAACAGCCCCAGCATTTT